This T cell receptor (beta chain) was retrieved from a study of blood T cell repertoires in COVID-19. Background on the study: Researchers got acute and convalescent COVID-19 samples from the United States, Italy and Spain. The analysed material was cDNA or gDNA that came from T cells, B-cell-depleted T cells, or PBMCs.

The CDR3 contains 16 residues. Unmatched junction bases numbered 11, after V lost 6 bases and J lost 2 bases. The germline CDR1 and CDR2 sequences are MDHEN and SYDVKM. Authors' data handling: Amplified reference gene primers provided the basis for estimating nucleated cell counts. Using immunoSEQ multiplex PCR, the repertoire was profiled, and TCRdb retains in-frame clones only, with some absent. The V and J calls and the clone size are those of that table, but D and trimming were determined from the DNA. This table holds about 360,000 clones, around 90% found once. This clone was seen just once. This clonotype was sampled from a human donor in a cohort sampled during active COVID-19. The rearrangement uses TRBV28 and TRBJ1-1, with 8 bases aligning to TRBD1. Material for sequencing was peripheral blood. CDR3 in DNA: TGTGCCAGCAGACTGGGGACAGGCGGGGTCAACACTGAAGCTTTCTTT. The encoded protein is CASRLGTGGVNTEAFF.